This T cell receptor beta chain came from a study of shared clonotypes between healthy human individuals. Using immunoSEQ multiplex PCR, the repertoire was profiled, and TCRdb retains in-frame clones only, with some absent. The table includes under 2.5 million clones, roughly 90% detected once. Note on this clone: Its antigen is still unknown.

Germline V gives CDR1 MDHEN, CDR2 SYDVKM. Trimming removed 1 base at V and 1 base at J, with 7 bases between. The CDR3 loop spans 14 amino acids. The study's findings and limits: Sampling was confined to blood; repertoires within tissues likely differ. Lower generation probabilities were found for non-shared clonotypes than for those shared by all four donors.

The TCR comes from a man aged 18 to 29 in good health. Some clones in this sample may be carry-over from other donors' samples. The source material was naive CD4+ T cells from PBMCs. Specified subset: CD45RA+ positively selected. This chain links TRBV28 with TRBJ1-1; D gene unclear. DNA for the CDR3: TGTGCCAGCAGTTTATTTCGCCAGAACACTGAAGCTTTCTTT. As protein: CASSLFRQNTEAFF.